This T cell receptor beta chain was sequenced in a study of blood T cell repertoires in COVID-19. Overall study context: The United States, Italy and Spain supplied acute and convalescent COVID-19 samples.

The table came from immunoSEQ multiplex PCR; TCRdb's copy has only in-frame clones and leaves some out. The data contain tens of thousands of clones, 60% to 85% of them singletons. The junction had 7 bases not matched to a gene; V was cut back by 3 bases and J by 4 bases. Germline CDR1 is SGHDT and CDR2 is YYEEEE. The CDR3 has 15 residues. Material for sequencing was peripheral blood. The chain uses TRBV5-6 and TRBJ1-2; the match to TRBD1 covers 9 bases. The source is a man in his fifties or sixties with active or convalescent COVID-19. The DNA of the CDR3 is TGTGCCAGCAGCTGGGGGGACAGGGTCGTCTATGGCTACACCTTC. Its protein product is CASSWGDRVVYGYTF.